This T cell receptor (beta chain) was sequenced for a study of cytomegalovirus exposure and HLA in healthy donors (dated by TCRdb to about 2017). Looking at the study overall: An earlier analysis of several hundred of the donors reported 276 Gb of sequence data and around 110 million unique TCR beta sequences obtained from 180 million or so T cells. Donor age, sex, ethnicity and CMV serostatus were compiled together with the repertoire data. The study aimed to test whether cataloging public T cell receptors could reveal signatures of past pathogen exposure. The later analysis used no new phenotypic data to find candidate immune exposures, relying instead on TCR beta sequences and their occurrence across donors. Typing coverage varied by locus: roughly 620-640 donors for A, B, C, DRB1 and DQB1; approximately 560 for DQA1; 606 for DPA1; roughly 450 for DPB1. The T cell repertoires of 670 or so subjects were profiled by immunosequencing and related to cytomegalovirus serostatus. Genome-wide SNP genotypes for about 65% of the roughly 670 donors were used in a later genetic analysis, which treated that subset as a discovery cohort. Of the approximately 400 genotyped donors, 70% to 90% were placed in the genetic ancestry cluster associated with self-reported Caucasian donors. Both class I and class II loci were covered by HLA typing, at four-digit resolution. Every repertoire in the discovery cohort had been generated on one and the same sequencing platform. To predict cytomegalovirus infection status, the study brought together high-throughput TCR immunosequencing, statistical association of individual TCRs with disease status, and machine learning. In an earlier analysis of over 550 of the donors, high-throughput TCR beta sequencing was used to judge whether each TCR beta V gene segment behaved as functional or pseudogenic. A later analysis re-analyzed previously published TCR beta repertoires from about 600 donors and added high-resolution HLA genotyping to study TCR occurrence patterns. Roughly 5 DR-DQ haplotypes were handled as single units for association and clustering, since linkage in the cohort was strong. Along with the roughly 670-subject first cohort, a separate validation cohort of 120 different subjects was used. Approximately 300 gigabases of sequencing data and 91 million or so unique TCR sequences made up an early release that covered 640 HLA-typed donors. Among some 410 genotyped donors of the cohort, an average of around 220,000 unique TCR beta nucleotide sequences was sequenced per donor, of which about 18% were non-productive.

General study outcomes and caveats: According to a later analysis, TCR association rates differed among HLA loci, with DRB1 alleles showing the most associated TCRs and HLA-C alleles showing the fewest. Specific HLA alleles were associated with 16,951 TCR beta sequences at a false discovery rate of 0.05 in a later analysis. In the study, roughly 160 TCR beta chains were listed as associated with cytomegalovirus. Most TCR sequences were observed very rarely across donors, whereas some public TCRs were present in many individuals. A cluster of highly shared sequence variants was judged likely to be a technical artifact of the sequencing pipeline. A later genetic analysis reported fewer N-insertions in productive TCRs among donors in an Asian-associated ancestry cluster than the roughly 700-donor mean. A further reported finding was that TCR beta sequences accurately predicted the HLA-A and HLA-B alleles for most subjects in the first cohort. A few of the identified cytomegalovirus-associated TCR beta chains were confirmed in vitro to be specific for cytomegalovirus antigens. The authors suggested that the approach could potentially be generalized to other disease states and immunological phenotypes. A later genetic analysis associated a missense DCLRE1C variant with V-gene and J-gene trimming of TCR beta chains, and an independent cohort replicated the association. Cytomegalovirus status was reported to be diagnosed by the classifier with high specificity and sensitivity in both the original and validation cohorts. The earlier analysis of around 600 of the donors excluded 15 to 20 rarely observed V segments, including chromosome 9 orphons, because counts were too low. Correlated functional status among segregating V segments might reflect linkage disequilibrium, but an unknown experimental factor could not be ruled out. In a later analysis, several top co-occurrence clusters were reported to appear linked to parvovirus B19, influenza, CMV and Epstein-Barr virus. When HLA alleles, especially DR and DQ, strongly co-occurred, TCR associations were difficult to assign to individual alleles. In this cohort, only TCR beta chains were sequenced, and detectable features were limited by the absence of alpha or paired-chain data. For the cohort, immune exposure information was limited to CMV serostatus. A later analysis found that most CMV-associated TCR beta chains appeared HLA-restricted, with HLA associations seemingly driven largely by CMV exposure. Presence/absence analyses assumed roughly uniform sequencing depth across donors, an assumption that may not hold. An earlier analysis of around 600 of the donors showed that most TCR beta V segments appeared in productive rearrangements either about 87% or about 30% of the time, which broadly matched IMGT annotations. Some IMGT-functional V segments, including TRBV6-2 and TRBV6-3, could not be told apart with the 87-base-pair reads, so those segments were excluded. In a later analysis, HLA-associated TCR beta chains were found to be more clonally expanded and to have lower generation probabilities than equally common non-associated chains. Because HLA typing was unavailable for some donors at each locus, only the typed subset was used in association tests.

This clone was detected only a few times. Its antigen is still unknown. There are no base qualities to consult, and no much larger clone falls within one base. Reading from cysteine to phenylalanine, the CDR3 counts 15 amino acids. Only CDR3 DNA remains: 45 bases, in frame from the first base. Trimming takes 1 base from V and 0 bases from J, and the germline ends sit 9 bases apart. From the germline V gene (reference sequence), CDR1 is LNHDA and CDR2 is SQIVND. The library was produced with the immunoSEQ multiplex PCR assay. For the multiplex PCR, a mixture combining 60 forward primers for TCR Vbeta segments and 13 reverse primers for TCR Jbeta segments was used. A multiplex PCR assay on genomic DNA amplified the CDR3 region of rearranged TCR beta genes. Amplified TCR beta libraries were sequenced as 87-base-pair reads on the Illumina HiSeq System. The paper's processing steps were these. Across the 600 to 700 repertoires, a later analysis counted roughly 77 million unique TCR beta chains, 9.5 million to 12 million of which were shared by at least two donors. Raw reads were error-corrected and collapsed into unique sequences by a nearest-neighbor algorithm in which closely related sequences were merged to remove PCR and sequencing errors. To assign V, D and J gene segments, CDR3 sequences were aligned to IMGT reference sequences. For a sequence to be retained, a match of at least six nucleotides was required to both a V gene segment and a J gene segment. Rearrangements were classified as productive when the CDR3 lacked stop codons and remained in frame with V and J, and all other rearrangements were classified as non-productive. CDR3 was defined according to IMGT convention as the region running from the second conserved V-encoded cysteine to the conserved J-encoded phenylalanine. In an earlier analysis of 550 to 650 of the donors, sequences lacking an unambiguous match to a single V gene segment were excluded. In an earlier analysis of a few hundred of the donors, a V segment was called functional when productive rearrangements were above 56.7%, and segregating when the standard deviation between donors exceeded 5%. A statistical classification framework was developed to diagnose cytomegalovirus status using the catalog of TCR beta chain sequences. A later analysis assigned V and J genes by comparing TCR nucleotide sequences with IMGT/GENE-DB human TR gene sequences. A later analysis assigned CDR3 sequences and most-parsimonious VDJ recombination scenarios with the TCRdist pipeline. In a later analysis, each TCR beta chain was defined by its CDR3 amino acid sequence together with its V-gene family, and reads without a unique V-gene family were excluded. A later analysis removed 550 to 650 highly shared, low-generation-probability nucleotide sequences to deal with suspected cross-contamination and a sequencing artifact. In a later analysis, a clonal expansion index was calculated for each public chain from normalized within-repertoire ranks of inferred template counts. In a later analysis, generation probabilities were computed using a VDJ recombination model fitted to out-of-frame rearrangements, and the results were checked against IGoR. In a later analysis, hypergeometric tests were used to score TCR-TCR, TCR-HLA and TCR-CMV co-occurrence, with a repertoire-size bias correction applied to TCR pairs. To estimate false discovery rates, a later analysis permuted the HLA or CMV assignments 20 times. In a later analysis, co-occurring TCRs were grouped with DBSCAN, and TCRdist sequence similarity was added when clustering was performed within HLA-allele-positive subsets. For co-occurrence clustering, repertoires with fewer than 30,000 or more than 120,000 public chains were excluded, along with a handful of repertoires with anomalous nucleotide sharing. What TCRdb holds here is the immuneACCESS table cut down to in-frame rearrangements. Part of the clones is not present; checked against another copy, under half of the missing clones reflect an unresolved V gene, and the others are unexplained. From that table come the V and J calls and clone size; the DNA was used to work out D and trimming. The sample table contains roughly 150,000 clones; only one count was recorded for roughly 84% of them. About 2.5% of the sample comes from the top ten.

In total, about 650 healthy bone marrow donors made up the cohort. At the time of sampling, all cohort members were nominally healthy, though unrecorded immune exposures were likely present. The donor was CMV seropositive and belonged to the group of 250 to 300 seropositive cohort members. A peripheral blood sample was collected from each donor, and TCR beta sequencing was performed on peripheral blood mononuclear cells. Genomic DNA extraction from the blood cell samples was performed with the Qiagen DNeasy Blood Extraction Kit. The sequence derives from a man aged 30 to 45 in good health and CMV-seropositive. The rearranged segments are TRBV19 and TRBJ1-1, with TRBD1 as a weak D call on 6 bases. Sequencing used PBMCs. The DNA sequence follows: TGTGCCAGTAGTATAGTTCCAGGGGTGAACACTGAAGCTTTCTTT. This sequence encodes CASSIVPGVNTEAFF.